Presented here are 21 T cell receptor beta chains from one specimen sequenced in a study of shared clonotypes between healthy human individuals. Profiled with immunoSEQ multiplex PCR; TCRdb holds only in-frame clones, not every one. The sample lists over 2 million clones, over 85% seen once, with 0.1% to 0.15% in the top ten. Sequencing was performed on naive CD4+ T cells sorted from blood. Subset indicated: CD45RA+ positively selected. The origin of the receptors is a man between 18 and 29 years old in good health.

V is TRBV4-1 and J is TRBJ2-7; TRBD2 agrees at 13 bases. The germline V gene encodes CDR1 MGHRA and CDR2 YSYEKL. This CDR3 contains 17 residues. With V trimmed by 3 bases and J by 0 bases, 5 bases remained unmatched. The CDR3 sequence: CASSHPGTSGNSYEQYF. The CDR3 nucleotides are TGCGCCAGCAGCCATCCTGGGACTAGCGGGAACTCCTACGAGCAGTACTTC.

A note on this clone: Other DNA sequences from this sample encode an identical CDR3 as well. The V gene is TRBV2, the J gene TRBJ2-7; no clear D. CDR1 is SNHLY and CDR2 is FYNNEI in the germline V gene. The CDR3 has 12 residues. V was trimmed by 4 bases and J by 3 bases, leaving 7 bases between them. The CDR3, as DNA: TGTGCCAGCAGTGGGGATTACTACGAGCAGTACTTC. Translation: CASSGDYYEQYF.

V usage is TRBV13 and J usage is TRBJ2-3; 11 bases fit TRBD2. Germline V CDR1 and CDR2: PRHDT, FYEKMQ (reference sequence). The CDR3 spans 17 residues. V gave up 1 base and J gave up 0 bases; unmatched junction bases: 3. Written as DNA, the CDR3 is TGTGCCAGCAGCTTAGCCCTAGCGGGGGGCAGCACAGATACGCAGTATTTT. Its protein product is CASSLALAGGSTDTQYF.

The chain uses TRBV5-1 and TRBJ2-3; D possibly matches TRBD1 or TRBD2 (5 bases each). The length of the CDR3 is 15 residues. V was clipped by 3 bases and J by 3 bases, with 14 bases between them. Germline V gene data show CDR1 as SGHRS and CDR2 as YFSETQ. CDR3 DNA: TGCGCCAGCAGCTCTGAGGGGCTGGGGACAGATACGCAGTATTTT. It encodes CASSSEGLGTDTQYF.

The V and J genes are TRBV7-2 and TRBJ1-2, with 8 bases lining up with TRBD1. The CDR3 is 15 amino acids. Germline V lookup: CDR1 SGHTA, CDR2 FQGNSA. With V trimmed by 5 bases and J by 2 bases, 7 bases remained unmatched. CDR3 coding DNA: TGTGCCAGCAGCCCCCTCCGGACAGGGAACTATGGCTACACCTTC. Its translation: CASSPLRTGNYGYTF.

In nucleotides, the CDR3 is TGTGCCAGCGCGGCAGGGGGGGAGACCCAGTACTTC. Its protein product is CASAAGGETQYF. This rearrangement joins TRBV6-1 to TRBJ2-5; a weak D match, TRBD1 (7 bases). The CDR3 has 12 residues. Germline CDR1 reads MNHNS; CDR2 reads SASEGT. V was cut by 8 bases and J by 5 bases, with 12 bases left in between.

The chain employs TRBV6-5 and TRBJ1-2, with D possibly TRBD1 on 5 matching bases. This CDR3 region has 12 residues. In germline, CDR1 is MNHEY, CDR2 SVGAGI. V lost 5 bases, J lost 5 bases, and 9 bases lay in between. The CDR3 nucleotides are TGTGCCAGCAGTGGGGACGGTTATGGCTACACCTTC. Its translation: CASSGDGYGYTF.

The chain uses TRBV28 and TRBJ1-2, with D possibly being TRBD1 (6 bases). This CDR3 spans 13 amino acids. The ends were cut back, 3 bases at V and 6 bases at J, with 11 bases in the middle. Germline V gene lookup returns CDR1 MDHEN and CDR2 SYDVKM. As DNA, the CDR3 is TGTGCCAGCAGTTTGGACAGCCTCAATGGCTACACCTTC. Protein: CASSLDSLNGYTF.

The genes are TRBV21-1 and TRBJ2-1. TRBV21-1 has pseudogene status. The CDR3 is 13 residues long. CDR3 in DNA: TGTGCCAGCAGCAAAGAAGTCCATCATGAGCAGTTCTTC. Translating gives CASSKEVHHEQFF.

V is TRBV2 and J is TRBJ2-3; no firm D call. Trimming took off 1 base at V and 0 bases at J, with 8 bases between the two ends. The CDR3 is 15 amino acids. Per the germline V gene, CDR1 is SNHLY and CDR2 is FYNNEI. The CDR3: CASSEGAPSTDTQYF. The CDR3 bases are TGTGCCAGCAGTGAAGGGGCACCTAGCACAGATACGCAGTATTTT.

The chain recombines TRBV9 with TRBJ2-1; no reliable D call. The CDR3 runs 17 residues. CDR1 SGDLS and CDR2 YYNGEE come from the germline V gene. Trimming took 5 bases from V and 1 from J, leaving 19 bases between them. The CDR3 loop is CASSGQGKVSSYNEQFF. The CDR3, as DNA: TGTGCCAGCAGTGGGCAAGGGAAAGTGAGTTCCTACAATGAGCAGTTCTTC.

The chain employs TRBV7-6 and TRBJ1-1, with D unresolved. CDR1 is SGHVS and CDR2 is FNYEAQ in the germline V gene. The length of the CDR3 is 15 residues. The V end was cut by 5 bases, the J end by 6 bases, with 19 bases between. CDR3 nucleotides: TGTGCCAGCAGCGCGTCCTCGGAACGGGCCGCTGAAGCTTTCTTT. As protein: CASSASSERAAEAFF.

The chain combines TRBV18 with TRBJ2-3, with 12 nucleotides matching TRBD2. The V and J ends lost 3 bases and 2 bases, in that order; junction bases with no gene match: 6. The CDR3 runs to 17 residues. Germline V gene lookup returns CDR1 KGHSH and CDR2 LQKENI. The CDR3 spells CASSPRLAGVDTDTQYF. The CDR3 coding sequence is TGTGCCAGCTCACCCAGACTAGCGGGGGTAGACACAGATACGCAGTATTTT.

Concerning this clone: The germline gene is not matched at one end of the junction; a read error may be the cause. This chain uses TRBV2 with TRBJ1-3; D not resolved. The CDR3 runs 14 residues. CDR1 and CDR2 from the germline V gene are SNHLY and FYNNEI. CDR3 amino acids: CASREVLSGNTIYF. The DNA for the CDR3 is TGTGCCAGCAGGGAAGTACTTTCTGGAAACACCATATATTTT.

The rearrangement uses TRBV6-5 and TRBJ2-7, with 8 positions matching TRBD1. V gave up 4 bases and J gave up 3 bases; unmatched junction bases: 5. Germline V gene lookup returns CDR1 MNHEY and CDR2 SVGAGI. The CDR3 is 14 residues long. CDR3 region: CASSFSGQGYEQYF. Here the CDR3 DNA reads TGTGCCAGCAGTTTCTCCGGACAGGGCTACGAGCAGTACTTC.

This chain links TRBV10-3 with TRBJ1-2, with 8 bases fitting TRBD1. V shed 4 bases, J shed 5 bases, and the junction held 3 bases outside the gene matches. This CDR3 region has 13 residues. The germline V gene encodes CDR1 ENHRY and CDR2 SYGVKD. Here the CDR3 DNA reads TGTGCCATCAGTGGCGGACAGGGATATGGCTACACCTTC. Amino acid sequence: CAISGGQGYGYTF.

In the case of this clone: The same CDR3 also results from other DNA sequences found in this sample. CDR3 sequence (DNA): TGTGCCAGCAGCTTAGGATTGGGATCACCCCTCCACTTT. Encoded protein: CASSLGLGSPLHF. The chain joins TRBV7-3 to TRBJ1-6; D gene uncertain. The CDR3 sequence is 13 residues long. Germline V lookup: CDR1 SGHTA, CDR2 FQGTGA. Between the trimmed V and J ends, which lost 2 bases and 10 bases, there was a span of 9 bases.

The chain couples TRBV19 to TRBJ2-7, with 7 positions matching TRBD1. After removal of 6 bases from V and 2 bases from J, the junction contained 7 bases not matched to a gene. The germline gives CDR1 LNHDA, CDR2 SQIVND (reference sequence). The CDR3 is 14 amino acids. This chain's CDR3 is CASRPGGTAYEQYF. In nucleotides, the CDR3 is TGTGCCAGTAGACCAGGGGGTACGGCCTACGAGCAGTACTTC.

The DNA for the CDR3 is TGTGCCAGCAGCTTCTCGACTGCCGTCACCGGGGAGCTGTTTTTT. Its translation is CASSFSTAVTGELFF. The rearrangement joins TRBV7-2 to TRBJ2-2, with D unclear. The CDR3 has 15 amino acids. Germline V gene data show CDR1 as SGHTA and CDR2 as FQGNSA. Trimming took 3 bases from V and 4 from J, leaving 12 bases between them.

V usage is TRBV29-1 and J usage is TRBJ2-3; D not resolved. Germline assignment: CDR1 SQVTM and CDR2 ANQGSEA. This CDR3 contains 13 residues. Trimming took off 1 base at V and 2 bases at J, with 7 bases between the two ends. CDR3 in DNA: TGCAGCGTTGAAGTACCCGACACAGATACGCAGTATTTT. Translating it yields CSVEVPDTDTQYF.

This clone has just one count. The chain recombines TRBV6-5 with TRBJ2-3, with D unresolved. With 2 bases removed from V and 0 bases from J, the gap between germline ends came to 9 bases. CDR1 and CDR2 (germline): MNHEY, SVGAGI. The CDR3 spans 15 residues. The DNA for the CDR3 is TGTGCCAGCAGTTACACAATCACTAGCACAGATACGCAGTATTTT. Its translation is CASSYTITSTDTQYF.